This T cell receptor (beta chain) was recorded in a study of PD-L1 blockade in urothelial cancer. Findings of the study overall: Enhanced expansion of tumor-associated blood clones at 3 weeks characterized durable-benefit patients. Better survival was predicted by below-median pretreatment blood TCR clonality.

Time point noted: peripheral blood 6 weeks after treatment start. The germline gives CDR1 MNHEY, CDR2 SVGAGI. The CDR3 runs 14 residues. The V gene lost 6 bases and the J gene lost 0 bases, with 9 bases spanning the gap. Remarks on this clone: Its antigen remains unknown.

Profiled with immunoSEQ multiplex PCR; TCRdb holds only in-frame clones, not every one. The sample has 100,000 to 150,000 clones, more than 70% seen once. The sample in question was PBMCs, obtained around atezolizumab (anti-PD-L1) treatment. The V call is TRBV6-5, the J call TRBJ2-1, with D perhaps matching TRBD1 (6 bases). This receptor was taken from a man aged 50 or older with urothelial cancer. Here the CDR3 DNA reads TGTGCCAGCAGACGACAGGACTCCTACAATGAGCAGTTCTTC. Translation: CASRRQDSYNEQFF.